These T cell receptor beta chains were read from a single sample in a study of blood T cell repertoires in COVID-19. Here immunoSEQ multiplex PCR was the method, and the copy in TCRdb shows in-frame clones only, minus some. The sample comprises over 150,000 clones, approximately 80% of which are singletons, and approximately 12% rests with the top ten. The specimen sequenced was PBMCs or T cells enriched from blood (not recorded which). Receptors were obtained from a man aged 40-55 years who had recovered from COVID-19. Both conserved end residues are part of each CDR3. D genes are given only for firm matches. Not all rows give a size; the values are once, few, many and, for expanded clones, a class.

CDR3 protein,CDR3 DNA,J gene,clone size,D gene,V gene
CASSRQVNQPQHF,TGTGCCAGCAGCAGACAGGTAAATCAGCCCCAGCATTTT,TRBJ1-5,NA,NA,TRBV11-2
CASSLGDRGNIQYF,TGTGCCAGCAGCTTAGGGGACAGGGGAAACATTCAGTACTTC,TRBJ2-4,NA,TRBD1,TRBV11-2
CASSLDMNTEAFF,TGTGCCAGCAGCTTAGATATGAACACTGAAGCTTTCTTT,TRBJ1-1,NA,NA,TRBV11-1
CASSLATNEKLFF,TGTGCCAGCAGCCTCGCAACTAATGAAAAACTGTTTTTT,TRBJ1-4,many,NA,TRBV12-3/TRBV12-4
CASKGLRGYQETQYF,TGTGCCAGCAAAGGGTTAAGGGGGTACCAAGAGACCCAGTACTTC,TRBJ2-5,NA,NA,TRBV2
CAISERGLAGRSYEQYF,TGTGCCATCAGTGAGAGGGGACTAGCGGGAAGGTCCTACGAGCAGTACTTC,TRBJ2-7,NA,TRBD2,TRBV10-3
CASSQQTGEETQYF,TGCGCCAGCAGCCAGCAGACAGGGGAAGAGACCCAGTACTTC,TRBJ2-5,NA,TRBD1,TRBV4-3
CASSLMSGTDTQYF,TGCGCCAGCAGCTTGATGAGCGGGACAGATACGCAGTATTTT,TRBJ2-3,few,NA,TRBV5-1
CASSLGGDGYTF,TGTGCCAGCAGTTTAGGGGGGGACGGCTACACCTTC,TRBJ1-2,NA,NA,TRBV12-3/TRBV12-4
CASSIQGSSGNTIYF,TGTGCCAGTAGTATACAGGGGTCCTCTGGAAACACCATATATTTT,TRBJ1-3,few,NA,TRBV19
CASSYLAGGSDGELFF,TGTGCCAGCAGCTACCTAGCGGGAGGTAGTGACGGGGAGCTGTTTTTT,TRBJ2-2,few,TRBD2,TRBV7-3
CASSPGTVQPQHF,TGTGCCAGCAGCCCCGGGACAGTACAGCCCCAGCATTTT,TRBJ1-5,NA,TRBD1,TRBV6-1
CASTIKQGSSGYTF,TGCGCCAGCACTATTAAACAGGGATCATCTGGCTACACCTTC,TRBJ1-2,NA,NA,TRBV4-3
CASSHLAGGAYEQFF,TGTGCCAGCAGCCACTTAGCGGGAGGAGCTTATGAGCAGTTCTTC,TRBJ2-1,NA,TRBD2,TRBV7-7
CASSQDGRSDQPQHF,TGCGCCAGCAGCCAAGATGGCAGGTCGGATCAGCCCCAGCATTTT,TRBJ1-5,NA,NA,TRBV4-3
CASSLVGEGNSPLHF,TGCGCCAGCAGCTTGGTGGGGGAGGGGAATTCACCCCTCCACTTT,TRBJ1-6,NA,NA,TRBV5-1
CASSSLSGRAYEQYF,TGTGCCAGCAGCTCGCTCAGCGGGAGGGCCTACGAGCAGTACTTC,TRBJ2-7,NA,TRBD2,TRBV11-2
CASSIEGGGQPQHF,TGTGCCAGTAGTATAGAGGGAGGAGGGCAGCCCCAGCATTTT,TRBJ1-5,NA,NA,TRBV19
CASRWTGGSEKLFF,TGTGCCAGCAGATGGACAGGGGGCAGTGAAAAACTGTTTTTT,TRBJ1-4,NA,TRBD1,TRBV2
CASSRDIGLDSPLHF,TGTGCCAGCAGCCGGGACATAGGCTTGGATTCACCCCTCCACTTT,TRBJ1-6,NA,NA,TRBV5-4
CASSSGASTDTQYF,TGTGCCAGCAGTTCGGGAGCCAGCACAGATACGCAGTATTTT,TRBJ2-3,NA,NA,TRBV27
CASSQEVRGLSSYNSPLHF,TGCGCCAGCAGCCAAGAAGTCAGAGGGTTAAGCTCCTATAATTCACCCCTCCACTTT,TRBJ1-6,once,NA,TRBV4-1
CASSPPFGGGNTGELFF,TGTGCCAGCTCACCCCCTTTTGGGGGAGGGAACACCGGGGAGCTGTTTTTT,TRBJ2-2,few,NA,TRBV18
CASRTTGGYGYTF,TGTGCCAGCAGAACTACAGGTGGCTATGGCTACACCTTC,TRBJ1-2,NA,NA,TRBV28
CASSSAGGVQFYEQFF,TGCGCCAGCAGTTCCGCGGGAGGGGTTCAGTTCTATGAGCAGTTCTTC,TRBJ2-1,NA,TRBD2,TRBV5-1
CASSKYPEAGELFF,TGTGCCAGCAGCAAATATCCAGAGGCCGGGGAGCTGTTTTTT,TRBJ2-2,NA,NA,TRBV5-4
CASSLQSPGTLHF,TGTGCCAGCAGTCTCCAATCGCCTGGCACCCTCCACTTT,TRBJ1-6,NA,NA,TRBV28
CASSQNGQGAMGYTF,TGTGCCAGCAGCCAAAACGGACAGGGGGCGATGGGCTACACCTTC,TRBJ1-2,NA,TRBD1,TRBV3-1/TRBV3-2
CASSHLSGLAGTDTQYF,TGTGCCAGCAGCCACCTTTCGGGACTAGCGGGCACAGATACGCAGTATTTT,TRBJ2-3,NA,TRBD2,TRBV3-1/TRBV3-2
CASSYQGTANQPQHF,TGTGCCAGCAGTTACCAGGGCACAGCCAATCAGCCCCAGCATTTT,TRBJ1-5,NA,NA,TRBV6-2/TRBV6-3
CASSLDTSENTIYF,TGTGCCAGCAGCTTGGATACTTCGGAGAACACCATATATTTT,TRBJ1-3,NA,NA,TRBV5-6
CASSLDGTVNTEAFF,TGCGCCAGCAGCTTGGACGGGACAGTGAACACTGAAGCTTTCTTT,TRBJ1-1,NA,TRBD1,TRBV5-1
CASSPGQGNTGELFF,TGTGCCAGCAGCCCTGGACAGGGGAACACCGGGGAGCTGTTTTTT,TRBJ2-2,NA,TRBD1,TRBV7-2
CASSVTGTGRTEAFF,TGTGCCAGCAGCGTTACCGGGACAGGGAGAACTGAAGCTTTCTTT,TRBJ1-1,NA,TRBD1,TRBV9
CASSLAGRGWTEAFF,TGCGCCAGCAGCTTGGCCGGTCGGGGATGGACTGAAGCTTTCTTT,TRBJ1-1,NA,NA,TRBV5-1
CASSLAHKGQHMNTEAFF,TGTGCCAGCAGCTTAGCGCACAAGGGACAGCACATGAACACTGAAGCTTTCTTT,TRBJ1-1,NA,TRBD1,TRBV7-8
CASTGDRAQDTEAFF,TGTGCCAGTACGGGGGACAGAGCCCAGGACACTGAAGCTTTCTTT,TRBJ1-1,NA,TRBD1,TRBV28
CASSETGASNQPQHF,TGTGCCAGCAGCGAGACAGGGGCGAGCAATCAGCCCCAGCATTTT,TRBJ1-5,NA,TRBD1,TRBV7-3
CASSQGGGLNTEAFF,TGTGCCAGCAGCCAAGGCGGCGGATTGAACACTGAAGCTTTCTTT,TRBJ1-1,NA,NA,TRBV3-1/TRBV3-2
CASSVSREVSYGYTF,TGTGCCAGCAGTGTGAGCAGGGAGGTTAGCTATGGCTACACCTTC,TRBJ1-2,NA,NA,TRBV2
CASSQIGRSSTDTQYF,TGCGCCAGCAGCCAAATCGGGAGGTCTAGCACAGATACGCAGTATTTT,TRBJ2-3,NA,TRBD2,TRBV4-1
CAISDRGREQETQYF,TGTGCCATCAGTGATAGGGGGCGCGAGCAAGAGACCCAGTACTTC,TRBJ2-5,NA,TRBD1,TRBV10-3
CASKLQGEGTDTQYF,TGTGCCAGCAAGCTACAGGGGGAAGGCACAGATACGCAGTATTTT,TRBJ2-3,NA,TRBD1,TRBV6-5
CASSLTRALDRTGFSEKLFF,TGTGCCAGCAGCTTGACGAGAGCCCTCGACCGAACAGGGTTTTCCGAAAAACTGTTTTTT,TRBJ1-4,NA,NA,TRBV7-8
CASSIDLFGGETQYF,TGTGCCAGTAGTATAGATCTATTCGGGGGGGAGACCCAGTACTTC,TRBJ2-5,NA,TRBD2,TRBV19
CASSEPRNTIYF,TGTGCCAGCAGTGAGCCGCGTAACACCATATATTTT,TRBJ1-3,NA,NA,TRBV6-1
CAWSAGDGMNTEAFF,TGTGCCTGGAGTGCGGGGGACGGCATGAACACTGAAGCTTTCTTT,TRBJ1-1,once,NA,TRBV30
CASSRGQRGPYNEQFF,TGTGCCAGCAGCCGGGGCCAGCGGGGCCCCTACAATGAGCAGTTCTTC,TRBJ2-1,few,TRBD2,TRBV11-2
CAISLTGESNQPQHF,TGTGCCATCAGTCTGACAGGGGAGAGCAATCAGCCCCAGCATTTT,TRBJ1-5,NA,TRBD1,TRBV10-3
CATSGTSGTQGNTGELFF,TGTGCCACCAGTGGGACTAGCGGGACCCAGGGGAACACCGGGGAGCTGTTTTTT,TRBJ2-2,NA,TRBD2,TRBV24-1
CASRSGTGGEKLFF,TGCGCCAGCAGATCCGGGACAGGGGGTGAAAAACTGTTTTTT,TRBJ1-4,NA,TRBD1,TRBV5-1
CASSWTGGTEAFF,TGTGCCAGCAGCTGGACCGGGGGCACTGAAGCTTTCTTT,TRBJ1-1,few,NA,TRBV12-3/TRBV12-4
CASSLSRGEQFF,TGTGCCAGCAGCTTGAGCAGGGGCGAGCAGTTCTTC,TRBJ2-1,NA,NA,TRBV5-6
CASTGQLLGYGYTF,TGTGCCAGCACGGGACAGCTTTTAGGCTATGGCTACACCTTC,TRBJ1-2,NA,TRBD1,TRBV2
CATSPPIGLAGDGELFF,TGTGCCACCAGTCCCCCAATAGGACTAGCGGGAGATGGGGAGCTGTTTTTT,TRBJ2-2,few,TRBD2,TRBV24-1
CASSQETGTVWDTIYF,TGTGCCAGCAGCCAAGAAACAGGGACGGTATGGGACACCATATATTTT,TRBJ1-3,NA,NA,TRBV14
CASSIYKNTEAFF,TGTGCCAGCAGTATATATAAGAACACTGAAGCTTTCTTT,TRBJ1-1,NA,NA,TRBV27
CASSWLGGEAFF,TGTGCCAGTAGTTGGTTAGGGGGTGAAGCTTTCTTT,TRBJ1-1,NA,NA,TRBV19